The TCR beta chain under discussion was sequenced for a study of CD8 T cells in ankylosing spondylitis. General study results and limits: Characteristic of ankylosing spondylitis blood, it appeared, was a TCR beta motif comprising fewer than 10 highly homologous variants. Reportedly, matched ankylosing spondylitis synovial fluid was significantly enriched for disease-linked clones.

Making use of molecular barcodes, quantitative 5'-RACE generated TCR beta libraries. Each CDR3 protein gets one entry after TCRdb re-called the 5' RACE reads with MiXCR. The data show around 140,000 distinct CDR3 sequences, with roughly 18% seen just once and roughly 30% held by the top ten. To note about this clonotype: Its antigen is currently unknown.

The CDR3 runs 16 residues. V lost 10 bases and J lost 0; bases outside the gene matches: 13. Per the germline V gene, CDR1 is SNHLY and CDR2 is FYNNEI. This receptor was taken from a male donor with ankylosing spondylitis. The chain has TRBV2 and TRBJ1-1, with 8 bases that match TRBD1. Sequenced material: blood, either unsorted or a sorted T cell fraction (not recorded which). This CDR3 reads CANHPGTGGMNTEAFF. The CDR3 nucleotides are TGTGCCAACCACCCGGGCACAGGGGGGATGAACACTGAAGCTTTCTTT. The variable domain in full, completed from reference TRBV2 and TRBJ1-1, reads EPEVTQTPSHQVTQMGQEVILRCVPISNHLYFYWYRQILGQKVEFLVSFYNNEISEKSEIFDDQFSVERPDGSNFTLKIRSTKLEDSAMYFCANHPGTGGMNTEAFFGQGTRLTVV.